This T cell receptor (beta chain) was found in a study of early T cells in non-severe SARS-CoV-2 infection. Study context: It was bulk RNA from unsorted whole blood that was sequenced, and the chains were unpaired.

This clonotype was seen many times. What it binds is unknown. Germline V gives CDR1 MDHEN, CDR2 SYDVKM. The length of the CDR3 is 17 residues. Unmatched junction bases numbered 6, after V lost 3 bases and J lost 0 bases. Study-wide points: VDJdb-based annotation leaned toward anti-spike CD8 responses and missed private and CD4 specificities.

The library protocol tagged individual cDNA molecules with unique molecular identifiers. TCRdb independently ran MiXCR on the 5' RACE reads; one entry per CDR3 protein. The sample lists 25,000 to 35,000 distinct CDR3 sequences; 6% to 8.5% were seen once. The rearrangement uses TRBV28 and TRBJ2-1, with 9 nucleotides matching TRBD2. This clonotype originated in an adult who was a healthcare worker with PCR-confirmed SARS-CoV-2 infection or an uninfected control (not recorded which). The sample taken for sequencing was whole blood. The CDR3 DNA reads as TGTGCCAGCAGTTTGGCGGGACTAGCTAACTCCTACAATGAGCAGTTCTTC. This codes for CASSLAGLANSYNEQFF.